Presented here are 31 T cell receptor beta chains from one specimen sequenced in a study of CXCR3-negative and CXCR3-positive naive CD8 T cells. The authors prepared UMI-labeled TRB cDNA libraries by 5' RACE. TCRdb reanalyzed the 5' RACE reads and collapses them to one entry per CDR3 protein, without DNA. In total, the table holds 6,000 to 8,500 distinct CDR3 sequences. Sequencing used naive CXCR3- CD8+ T cells from blood. Subset defined: CD45RO-CCR7+CD27+CD95- naive CD8+ T cells lacking CXCR3 (TNR3-). These receptors all stem from a human donor in good health. Some clones in this sample may be carry-over from other donors' samples.

This clonotype is medium-sized by frequency. The V gene is TRBV19, the J gene TRBJ2-7; absent DNA, TCRdb's TRBD1 call cannot be checked. Germline CDR1 reads LNHDA; CDR2 reads SQIVND (reference sequence). The CDR3 is 14 residues long. CDR3 residues: CATRPGRQSYEQYF.

This chain connects TRBV19 to TRBJ2-1; TCRdb proposes TRBD2, but this gene call is untestable without DNA. CDR1 is LNHDA, CDR2 SQIVND, per germline (reference sequence). The CDR3 is 15 amino acids. CDR3 sequence reads: CASSIASGLANEQFF.

This clonotype is identified as medium-sized from frequency. The V gene is TRBV6-5, the J gene TRBJ2-1; TCRdb names TRBD1, which stays unverified in the absence of DNA. Germline CDR1 MNHEY, CDR2 SVGAGI. The CDR3 consists of 14 residues. The CDR3 reads CASSTGQDDNEQFF.

This clonotype shows up as medium-sized by frequency. This chain connects TRBV6-2 or TRBV6-3 to TRBJ2-1. In germline, CDR1 is MNHEY, CDR2 SVGEGT. The length of the CDR3 is 13 residues. CDR3 amino acids: CASSPDPYNEQFF.

The rearrangement uses TRBV29-1 and TRBJ2-1; absent DNA, TCRdb's TRBD2 call cannot be checked. Germline V lookup: CDR1 SQVTM, CDR2 ANQGSEA. The CDR3 runs 12 residues. The CDR3 sequence: CSVSGPLNEQFF.

The chain has TRBV5-1 and TRBJ2-1; checking the TCRdb D call of TRBD1 is not possible without DNA. Germline V gives CDR1 SGHRS, CDR2 YFSETQ. The CDR3 is 13 residues long. CDR3: CASKGGTYNEQFF. Full variable domain (rest looked up from reference TRBV5-1 and TRBJ2-1): KAGVTQTPRYLIKTRGQQVTLSCSPISGHRSVSWYQQTPGQGLQFLFEYFSETQRNKGNFPGRFSGRQFSNSRSEMNVSTLELGDSALYLCASKGGTYNEQFFGPGTRLTVL.

The chain couples TRBV20-1 to TRBJ2-3; TCRdb lists TRBD1, though no DNA is available to test this call. The CDR3 has 13 residues. CDR1 is DFQATT, CDR2 SNEGSKA, per germline (reference sequence). The CDR3 loop is CANRGPNTDTQYF.

This sequence joins TRBV29-1 and TRBJ2-3; TCRdb returns TRBD1, unconfirmable since there is no DNA. There are 16 residues in the CDR3. Germline V gives CDR1 SQVTM, CDR2 ANQGSEA. The CDR3 spells CSVEGVTGMNTDTQYF.

The V gene is TRBV6-6, the J gene TRBJ2-7; no DNA is available, so the TRBD1 call from TCRdb remains unchecked. CDR3 size: 15 residues. Looked up from germline, CDR1 is MNHNY and CDR2 is SVGAGI (reference sequence). CDR3 in amino acids: CASKIGTGDFYEQYF.

The chain combines TRBV29-1 with TRBJ2-7; with no DNA, the TCRdb D assignment of TRBD1 cannot be verified. The length of the CDR3 is 14 residues. The germline CDR1 and CDR2 sequences are SQVTM and ANQGSEA. This CDR3 reads CSVATFQGGDEQYF.

This clonotype registers medium-sized by frequency. The chain joins TRBV7-8 to TRBJ1-6; lacking DNA, the TRBD1 call made by TCRdb goes unchecked. The CDR3 is 22 amino acids. From germline, CDR1 is SGHVS and CDR2 FQNEAQ. The CDR3 protein is CASSLGGQGPVERGSYNSPLHF.

This clonotype is called medium-sized (0.01 to 0.1%) based on its frequency. The chain carries TRBV2 and TRBJ2-7. The length of the CDR3 is 15 residues. CDR1 and CDR2 from the germline V gene are SNHLY and FYNNEI. The CDR3 spells CASREGPTSSYEQYF.

This chain links TRBV6-2 or TRBV6-3 with TRBJ1-1; without DNA, the TCRdb call of TRBD1 cannot be checked. The CDR3 extends over 13 amino acids. The germline CDR1 and CDR2 sequences are MNHEY and SVGEGT. The CDR3 reads CASKKGANTEAFF.

This clonotype shows up as medium-sized (0.01 to 0.1%) by frequency. The chain recombines TRBV20-1 with TRBJ2-7. In germline, CDR1 is DFQATT, CDR2 SNEGSKA (reference sequence). This CDR3 has 14 amino acids. The CDR3 protein is CSARDLGSAYEQYF.

V is TRBV7-2 and J is TRBJ1-2. Looked up from germline, CDR1 is SGHTA and CDR2 is FQGNSA. The CDR3 consists of 17 residues. The CDR3 sequence: CASSLDLRTPQSYGYTF.

V usage is TRBV6-1 and J usage is TRBJ2-7; the TCRdb D gene call, TRBD1, has no DNA to confirm it. Germline CDR1 reads MNHNS; CDR2 reads SASEGT. There are 14 residues in the CDR3. The CDR3 sequence is CASSETGSPYEQYF.

V usage is TRBV10-1 and J usage is TRBJ2-2. The CDR3 totals 12 residues. Germline lookup yields CDR1 WNHNN and CDR2 SYGVQD (reference sequence). CDR3 loop: CASSENTGELFF.

The chain carries TRBV7-9 and TRBJ2-7. This CDR3 has 14 residues. Germline CDR1 is SEHNR and CDR2 is FQNEAQ (reference sequence). CDR3 loop: CASSPRWSSYEQYF.

The chain joins TRBV5-6 to TRBJ2-5. Germline values: CDR1 SGHDT, CDR2 YYEEEE. CDR3 size: 11 residues. CDR3 loop: CASSLSETQYF.

This clonotype is medium-sized by frequency. The rearrangement joins TRBV27 to TRBJ2-7. From germline, CDR1 is MNHEY and CDR2 SMNVEV (reference sequence). This CDR3 has 14 residues. CDR3: CASSPTDSSYEQYF.

J is TRBJ2-7 and V is TRBV29-1; TCRdb selects TRBD1, and the lack of DNA leaves this call unchecked. This CDR3 contains 12 residues. Looked up from germline, CDR1 is SQVTM and CDR2 is ANQGSEA. The CDR3 loop is CSVGPGSYEQYF.

By frequency, this clonotype registers medium-sized. This chain links TRBV29-1 with TRBJ2-5; TCRdb's assignment of TRBD1 cannot be checked, as there is no DNA. CDR3 size: 15 residues. In germline, CDR1 is SQVTM, CDR2 ANQGSEA. The CDR3 loop is CSVEGVFGGIETQYF.

Judged by frequency, this clonotype is medium-sized (0.01 to 0.1%). CDR3: CASSQAHRSDEQFF. V usage is TRBV3-1 and J usage is TRBJ2-1. The CDR3 runs 14 residues. Germline CDR1 reads LGHDT; CDR2 reads YNNKEL (reference sequence).

The CDR3: CASSFRRNYEQYF. J is TRBJ2-7 and V is TRBV7-8. This CDR3 has 13 residues. Germline lookup yields CDR1 SGHVS and CDR2 FQNEAQ.

This clonotype ranks as medium-sized in terms of frequency. The V call is TRBV12-3 or TRBV12-4, the J call TRBJ2-5; TCRdb names TRBD1, which stays unverified in the absence of DNA. This CDR3 comprises 14 residues. CDR3: CASSHPGSQETQYF.

V is TRBV4-3 and J is TRBJ2-1; as DNA is missing, the TRBD2 call by TCRdb cannot be tested. There are 14 residues in the CDR3. Germline CDR1 is LGHNA and CDR2 is YSLEER. Here the CDR3 reads CASSPRAGYNEQFF.

This rearrangement joins TRBV7-9 to TRBJ1-1. The germline V gene encodes CDR1 SEHNR and CDR2 FQNEAQ (reference sequence). This CDR3 comprises 12 residues. CDR3 residues: CATGLANTEAFF.

Here the CDR3 reads CATSGQGNTGELFF. The chain is built from TRBV24-1 and TRBJ2-2; lacking DNA, the TRBD1 call made by TCRdb goes unchecked. Germline CDR1 is KGHDR and CDR2 is SFDVKD. The CDR3 contains 14 residues.

The chain uses TRBV13 and TRBJ2-7; TCRdb selects TRBD2, and the lack of DNA leaves this call unchecked. Germline CDR1 reads PRHDT; CDR2 reads FYEKMQ (reference sequence). This CDR3 spans 14 amino acids. The CDR3 protein is CASSPWTSPDEQYF.

The J gene is TRBJ1-1, the V gene TRBV29-1; TCRdb's D call, TRBD1, is unchecked because there is no DNA. Germline CDR1 SQVTM, CDR2 ANQGSEA. CDR3 length equals 12 residues. The CDR3: CSVPPGTGEAFF.

The chain links TRBV15 to TRBJ2-2; TCRdb selects TRBD1, and the lack of DNA leaves this call unchecked. Germline V gene lookup returns CDR1 LNHNV and CDR2 YYDKDF (reference sequence). The CDR3 runs 14 residues. CDR3: CATLGTENTGELFF.